The 24 T cell receptor beta chains reported below all come from one sample, sequenced in a study of identical twins. Each CDR3 protein is one row after TCRdb ran MiXCR on the 5' RACE reads. The sample holds about 530,000 distinct CDR3 sequences, 20% to 25% seen once. The sample was also reused in another study, on yellow fever vaccine responses in identical twins.

Sequencing was done on a sample of CD4+ T cells sorted from blood. These TCRs come from a woman aged 18-29 years in good health.

The V and J genes are TRBV2 and TRBJ2-7; 13 bases line up with TRBD2. V trimming: 5 bases; J trimming: 11 bases; junction bases outside the gene matches: 9. Germline V gene data show CDR1 as SNHLY and CDR2 as FYNNEI. The CDR3 covers 14 residues. The CDR3 loop is CASSSGLAGPPKYF. CDR3 DNA: TGTGCCAGCAGTTCGGGACTAGCGGGGCCCCCCAAGTACTTC.

This clonotype has a count of ten or more. V and J are TRBV12-3 or TRBV12-4 and TRBJ1-1, with TRBD1 matching over 9 bases. Trimming cost V 5 bases and J 8 bases; bases outside gene matches: 9. This CDR3 has 14 amino acids. The CDR3 protein is CASSQSGTGREAFF. In DNA form, the CDR3 reads TGTGCCAGCAGTCAATCCGGGACAGGGAGGGAAGCTTTCTTT.

The rearrangement uses TRBV6-5 and TRBJ2-1, with 8 bases fitting TRBD2. V shed 0 bases and J 5 bases; nucleotides not matched to a gene: 9. In germline, CDR1 is MNHEY, CDR2 SVGAGI. The CDR3 consists of 17 residues. CDR3 sequence (DNA): TGTGCCAGCAGTTACTCAGGGGTGGCGGGGGGAAACAATGAGCAGTTCTTC. Protein product: CASSYSGVAGGNNEQFF.

This rearrangement joins TRBV5-1 to TRBJ2-1; 9 bases match TRBD2. Germline CDR1 and CDR2: SGHRS and YFSETQ. The V gene end was trimmed by 4 bases and the J gene end by 8 bases; junction bases not matched to a gene: 10. The CDR3 consists of 15 residues. CDR3 DNA sequence: TGCGCCAGCAGCGACGGGACTAGCTCTAGGGATGAGCAGTTCTTC. Protein: CASSDGTSSRDEQFF.

This chain joins TRBV14 and TRBJ2-3; 9 bases are a match to TRBD2. Trimming removed 2 bases from V and 3 bases from J; junction bases left unmatched: 12. The CDR3 loop spans 18 amino acids. Germline V gives CDR1 SGHDN, CDR2 FVKESK. The CDR3 nucleotides are TGTGCCAGCAGCCAAAGGTTCGGTTCTAGCGGGATGACAGATACGCAGTATTTT. The encoded protein is CASSQRFGSSGMTDTQYF.

In this sample, this clonotype turned up a few times. V usage is TRBV2 and J usage is TRBJ2-1; the D gene could be TRBD1 or TRBD2 (6 bases each). Germline V gene lookup returns CDR1 SNHLY and CDR2 FYNNEI. The ends were cut back, 3 bases at V and 5 bases at J, with 17 bases in the middle. The CDR3 loop spans 16 amino acids. The CDR3 spells CASSEEGGVRNNEQFF. The CDR3 DNA follows: TGTGCCAGCAGTGAGGAGGGGGGAGTCAGAAACAATGAGCAGTTCTTC.

The chain is built from TRBV6-1 and TRBJ1-6; a possible D gene is TRBD1 (5 bases). V gave up 9 bases and J gave up 2 bases, with 14 bases separating them. CDR3 size: 15 residues. Germline lookup yields CDR1 MNHNS and CDR2 SASEGT. The CDR3 sequence: CASTTRRAYNSPLHF. The CDR3 DNA is TGTGCCAGTACTACCCGCAGGGCCTATAATTCACCCCTCCACTTT.

The chain recombines TRBV11-2 with TRBJ2-3; D is possibly TRBD1 (5 bases). The ends were cut back, 2 bases at V and 2 bases at J, with 14 bases in the middle. Per the germline V gene, CDR1 is SGHAT and CDR2 is FQNNGV. The CDR3 contains 16 residues. CDR3 in amino acids: CASSLQGLGHTDTQYF. CDR3 bases: TGTGCCAGCAGCTTACAGGGCCTGGGGCACACAGATACGCAGTATTTT.

This clonotype was found a few times. The chain is built from TRBV11-2 and TRBJ2-5; 10 bases are shared with TRBD2. Germline CDR1 reads SGHAT; CDR2 reads FQNNGV. After removal of 5 bases from V and 1 base from J, the junction contained 13 bases not matched to a gene. This CDR3 comprises 18 residues. The CDR3 sequence is CASSPASAGGPLQETQYF. CDR3 in DNA: TGTGCCAGCAGCCCAGCTTCAGCGGGGGGGCCCCTCCAAGAGACCCAGTACTTC.

This clonotype was observed a handful of times. This chain uses TRBV20-1 with TRBJ2-1; 10 bases are shared with TRBD2. The CDR3 consists of 15 residues. CDR1 is DFQATT, CDR2 SNEGSKA, per germline (reference sequence). Germline trimming cut 2 bases from V and 5 bases from J; bases unmatched to any gene: 6. CDR3 nucleotides: TGCAGTGCTAGACGGTCCGGGACTAGCGACAATGAGCAGTTCTTC. It is translated as CSARRSGTSDNEQFF.

This clonotype was detected only a few times. The chain joins TRBV12-3 or TRBV12-4 to TRBJ1-2; tentatively, D is TRBD1 (5 bases). V was shortened by 6 bases and J by 1 base, with 12 bases between the two germline ends. This CDR3 has 14 amino acids. For the CDR3, the DNA is TGTGCCAGCAGCCTGGGACGGATTAACTATGGCTACACCTTC. Amino acids: CASSLGRINYGYTF.

In its sample, this clonotype was seen many times. The chain employs TRBV7-2 and TRBJ2-7; 11 positions agree with TRBD2. The CDR3 consists of 16 residues. The germline V gene has CDR1 SGHTA and CDR2 FQGNSA. V shed 1 base and J 2 bases; nucleotides not matched to a gene: 4. Here the CDR3 reads CASSLVGTSGTYEQYF. The CDR3 DNA reads TGTGCCAGCAGCTTAGTGGGGACTAGCGGTACCTACGAGCAGTACTTC.

The rearrangement joins TRBV20-1 to TRBJ2-7, with D possibly TRBD2 on 6 matching bases. CDR1 DFQATT and CDR2 SNEGSKA come from the germline V gene (reference sequence). CDR3 length equals 14 residues. Deletions cut 0 bases from V and 0 bases from J, with 9 bases between. Here the CDR3 reads CSAREAGSSYEQYF. In DNA form, the CDR3 reads TGCAGTGCTAGAGAGGCGGGGAGCTCCTACGAGCAGTACTTC.

The rearrangement links TRBV7-2 to TRBJ2-7; 9 nucleotides align to TRBD2. V was clipped by 5 bases and J by 0 bases; unmatched bases: 5. Germline CDR1 SGHTA, CDR2 FQGNSA. CDR3 length equals 15 residues. The CDR3 region has the DNA TGTGCCAGCAGCGATCCGGGACTAGCCTCCTACGAGCAGTACTTC. Amino acid sequence: CASSDPGLASYEQYF.

The chain has TRBV12-3 or TRBV12-4 and TRBJ2-7, with a tentative D call TRBD2 (6 bases). This CDR3 contains 15 residues. V lost 1 base to trimming and J lost 4 bases, with 14 bases between them. The CDR3 protein is CASSLEYQAGYEQYF. The CDR3 DNA reads as TGTGCCAGCAGTTTAGAGTATCAGGCGGGGTACGAGCAGTACTTC.

The chain joins TRBV28 to TRBJ2-5; TRBD1 aligns across 7 bases. Germline CDR1 and CDR2: MDHEN and SYDVKM. V lost 5 bases to trimming and J lost 7 bases; unmatched junction nucleotides: 10. The CDR3 extends over 14 amino acids. The DNA of the CDR3 is TGTGCCAGCAGTCCTGCGACAGGGCAGGGGACCCAGTACTTC. Encoded protein: CASSPATGQGTQYF.

The chain is built from TRBV5-1 and TRBJ2-1, with D hard to call. CDR1 is SGHRS and CDR2 is YFSETQ in the germline V gene. The CDR3 covers 16 residues. V dropped 2 bases and J dropped 2 bases, with 14 bases sitting between them. CDR3 coding DNA: TGCGCCAGCAGCTTTGTGGGCTCCACAACCTACAATGAGCAGTTCTTC. It is translated as CASSFVGSTTYNEQFF.

The chain uses TRBV19 and TRBJ2-1, with 9 bases matching TRBD1. J lost 3 bases, V lost 3 bases, and 3 bases had no gene match. The CDR3 runs 15 residues. In germline, CDR1 is LNHDA, CDR2 SQIVND (reference sequence). CDR3 region: CASSIPGQGYNEQFF. The CDR3 bases are TGTGCCAGTAGTATCCCGGGACAGGGCTACAATGAGCAGTTCTTC.

This chain joins TRBV4-1 and TRBJ1-1; D may be TRBD1 (5 bases). This CDR3 region has 16 residues. V was clipped by 0 bases and J by 4 bases, with 15 bases between them. Looked up from germline, CDR1 is MGHRA and CDR2 is YSYEKL. The CDR3 reads CASSQEWFSGLTEAFF. As DNA, the CDR3 is TGCGCCAGCAGCCAAGAGTGGTTTTCAGGGCTCACTGAAGCTTTCTTT.

This clonotype was detected only a few times. The J gene is TRBJ1-5, the V gene TRBV3-1; D perhaps matches TRBD1 (6 bases). The ends were cut back, 4 bases at V and 4 bases at J, with 8 bases in the middle. The CDR3 has 13 amino acids. The germline gives CDR1 LGHDT, CDR2 YNNKEL (reference sequence). The CDR3 DNA follows: TGTGCCAGCAGCCGGGGACAAAATCAGCCCCAGCATTTT. This sequence encodes CASSRGQNQPQHF. Supplemented by reference TRBV3-1 and TRBJ1-5, the full variable domain reads DTAVSQTPKYLVTQMGNDKSIKCEQNLGHDTMYWYKQDSKKFLKIMFSYNNKELIINETVPNRFSPKSPDKAHLNLHINSLELGDSAVYFCASSRGQNQPQHFGDGTRLSIL.

The chain employs TRBV20-1 and TRBJ2-1; weak D call: TRBD2 (6 bases). The length of the CDR3 is 16 residues. The V gene lost 2 bases and the J gene lost 2 bases, with 16 bases spanning the gap. CDR1 DFQATT and CDR2 SNEGSKA come from the germline V gene (reference sequence). The CDR3 spells CSARKVGGAAYNEQFF. For the CDR3, the DNA is TGCAGTGCTAGAAAGGTAGGCGGGGCAGCCTACAATGAGCAGTTCTTC.

J is TRBJ2-1 and V is TRBV13; 14 positions agree with TRBD2. The CDR3 covers 16 residues. V was pared by 5 bases and J by 7 bases, with 7 bases of the junction left unmatched. Germline values: CDR1 PRHDT, CDR2 FYEKMQ (reference sequence). The CDR3 loop reads CASSPWGLAGANEQFF. As DNA, the CDR3 is TGTGCCAGCAGCCCCTGGGGACTAGCGGGGGCAAATGAGCAGTTCTTC.

This clonotype turned up a few times. CDR3 bases: TGTGCCAGCAGCCGATGGGAACAGGGGAATCGGCATGGCTACACCTTC. Translating gives CASSRWEQGNRHGYTF. The gene calls are TRBV5-5 and TRBJ1-2; 7 bases match TRBD1. Germline V CDR1 and CDR2: SGHKS, YYEKEE (reference sequence). V lost 4 bases and J lost 6; bases outside the gene matches: 15. This CDR3 is built from 16 residues.

The gene calls are TRBV29-1 and TRBJ2-3; 11 bases match TRBD2. The CDR3 contains 13 residues. V was pared by 4 bases and J by 6 bases, with 3 bases of the junction left unmatched. Germline V gives CDR1 SQVTM, CDR2 ANQGSEA. For the CDR3, the DNA is TGCAGCGTTGCAGGGACTAGCGGCGATACGCAGTATTTT. Its translation: CSVAGTSGDTQYF.